This record covers a single T cell receptor beta chain. Its target is not known. Germline V CDR1 and CDR2: SGHNT, YYREEE (reference sequence). V dropped 4 bases and J dropped 3; count of bases not matched to a gene: 8. This CDR3 region has 18 residues. The sample comes from a study of vaccination and CD4 T cells after COVID-19. Looking at the study overall: The interval from dose two to post-vaccine sampling had a median of approximately 73 days, and it ranged from 14 to 241. The stimulating agents, overlapping spike peptides, came from SARS-CoV-2, HCoV-NL63, HCoV-OC43 and HCoV-229E.

General study points: The authors identified 304 of 307 vaccine-specific clones in convalescent patients as spike mono-reactive.

With the Oncomine TCR Beta short-read assay, DNA from cultured CD4+ T cells was sequenced. TCRdb reprocessed the PCR reads via MiXCR and lists one record per CDR3 protein. The sample contains about 6,400 distinct CDR3 sequences, nearly 50% of which appear only once. As for treatment: roughly ten-day PBMC culture with coronavirus spike peptide pools or control peptides (ViraFEST assay). CD4+ T lymphocytes from the unexposed donor were collected before the COVID-19 pandemic (2011-2018). The ViraFEST method relied on peptide pools to expand antigen-specific T cells, followed by TCR sequencing. Sequencing used CD4+ T cells from blood, cultured in vitro. V usage is TRBV5-4 and J usage is TRBJ2-3; TRBD2 agrees at 16 bases. This clonotype was sampled from a human donor in good health. CDR3 DNA sequence: TGTGCCAGCAGCCCCCGGGGACTAGCGGGGGGGAGAACAGATACGCAGTATTTT. Residues: CASSPRGLAGGRTDTQYF. The whole variable domain, filled in from reference TRBV5-4 and TRBJ2-3, reads ETGVTQSPTHLIKTRGQQVTLRCSSQSGHNTVSWYQQALGQGPQFIFQYYREEENGRGNFPPRFSGLQFPNYSSELNVNALELDDSALYLCASSPRGLAGGRTDTQYFGPGTRLTVL.